A selection of T cell receptor beta chains follows, all from one sample in a study of blood T cell repertoires in COVID-19. This table comes from immunoSEQ multiplex PCR, and its TCRdb copy is limited to in-frame clones, with some not included. The profile shows more than 140,000 clones, 84% of them singletons. What was sequenced was peripheral blood. The receptors originated from a woman aged 45-59 years in a cohort sampled during active or convalescent COVID-19. CDR3s include the opening cysteine and the closing phenylalanine or tryptophan.

v_call: TRBV19; j_call: TRBJ2-7; cdr3_aa: CASSAGRLTYEQYF
v_call: TRBV2; j_call: TRBJ1-2; cdr3_aa: CAITNRQTNYGYTF
v_call: TRBV3-1/TRBV3-2; j_call: TRBJ1-5; cdr3_aa: CASSHGGRSNQPQHF
v_call: TRBV30; j_call: TRBJ2-3; cdr3_aa: CAWSLALGGGHGDTQYF
v_call: TRBV20-1; j_call: TRBJ2-1; cdr3_aa: CSASKRTSGNNEQFF
v_call: TRBV2; j_call: TRBJ1-6; cdr3_aa: CATKDDTNNSPLHF
v_call: TRBV19; j_call: TRBJ1-5; cdr3_aa: CASSKVAGAGGPQHF
v_call: TRBV29-1; j_call: TRBJ1-2; cdr3_aa: CSVGDRGNYGYTF
v_call: TRBV6-5; j_call: TRBJ1-2; cdr3_aa: CASSSPGQSRYGYTF
v_call: TRBV5-5; j_call: TRBJ1-6; cdr3_aa: CASSLTTTSPLHF
v_call: TRBV20-1; j_call: TRBJ1-1; cdr3_aa: CSARGPAEAFF
v_call: TRBV5-1; j_call: TRBJ2-5; cdr3_aa: CASSLGGTGPQVETQYF
v_call: TRBV7-8; j_call: TRBJ2-7; cdr3_aa: CASSPLGGQYEQYF
v_call: TRBV7-6; j_call: TRBJ2-7; cdr3_aa: CASSLPGGIEQYF
v_call: TRBV4-3; j_call: TRBJ1-6; cdr3_aa: CASSQDSPSSYNSPLHF
v_call: TRBV18; j_call: TRBJ2-7; cdr3_aa: CASSPQDRPETYEQYF
v_call: TRBV5-6; j_call: TRBJ2-7; cdr3_aa: CASPWRRCYEQYF
v_call: TRBV19; j_call: TRBJ2-5; cdr3_aa: CASSSGLAGGNLQETQYF
v_call: TRBV4-3; j_call: TRBJ1-5; cdr3_aa: CASSLADRSQPQHF
v_call: TRBV30; j_call: TRBJ1-6; cdr3_aa: CATPAAGGGSPLHF
v_call: TRBV25-1; j_call: TRBJ1-1; cdr3_aa: CASRDRGRTEAFF
v_call: TRBV7-2; j_call: TRBJ1-2; cdr3_aa: CASSLSYRGVDGYTF
v_call: TRBV6-2/TRBV6-3; j_call: TRBJ2-7; cdr3_aa: CASSYQSTRSYEQYF
v_call: TRBV12-3/TRBV12-4; j_call: TRBJ1-2; cdr3_aa: CASSSSGAGGYTF
v_call: TRBV19; j_call: TRBJ1-2; cdr3_aa: CASSTGQGVYGYTF
v_call: TRBV4-1; j_call: TRBJ1-3; cdr3_aa: CASSQDRENTIYF
v_call: TRBV6-6; j_call: TRBJ1-5; cdr3_aa: CASSYSALGVQPQHF
v_call: TRBV19; j_call: TRBJ2-1; cdr3_aa: CASSIDARRYNEQFF
v_call: TRBV6-5; j_call: TRBJ1-2; cdr3_aa: CASSYSRDALGYTF
v_call: TRBV20-1; j_call: TRBJ2-7; cdr3_aa: CSASPTSFGEQYF
v_call: TRBV29-1; j_call: TRBJ2-2; cdr3_aa: CSVTGGLYTGELFF
v_call: TRBV18; j_call: TRBJ2-7; cdr3_aa: CASSPPGQGVAYEQYF
v_call: TRBV6-6; j_call: TRBJ1-5; cdr3_aa: CASSPHISNQPQHF
v_call: TRBV7-9; j_call: TRBJ2-3; cdr3_aa: CASSLSSRGAGTDTQYF
v_call: TRBV2; j_call: TRBJ1-1; cdr3_aa: CASRGGRMNTEAFF
v_call: TRBV3-1/TRBV3-2; j_call: TRBJ2-5; cdr3_aa: CASSLRTGKETQYF
v_call: TRBV20-1; j_call: TRBJ1-5; cdr3_aa: CSASAKGNQPQHF
v_call: TRBV5-1; j_call: TRBJ2-3; cdr3_aa: CASSGSPTSAHTDTQYF
v_call: TRBV7-2; j_call: TRBJ2-1; cdr3_aa: CASSLTSGEYNEQFF
v_call: TRBV4-1; j_call: TRBJ2-2; cdr3_aa: CASSQGATARITGELFF
v_call: TRBV6-5; j_call: TRBJ2-7; cdr3_aa: CASSSNYEQYF
v_call: TRBV27; j_call: TRBJ1-1; cdr3_aa: CASSKQGEGTEAFF
v_call: TRBV4-3; j_call: TRBJ2-3; cdr3_aa: CASSQDPGRTDTQYF
v_call: TRBV5-1; j_call: TRBJ1-2; cdr3_aa: CASSLVAENGYTF
v_call: TRBV25-1; j_call: TRBJ2-3; cdr3_aa: CASSKRDSTDTQYF
v_call: TRBV2; j_call: TRBJ2-5; cdr3_aa: CASSPPDRFGPQETQYF
v_call: TRBV19; j_call: TRBJ2-1; cdr3_aa: CASMATGGSNEQFF
v_call: TRBV28; j_call: TRBJ1-3; cdr3_aa: CASSSRRRSSGNTIYF
v_call: TRBV7-2; j_call: TRBJ2-3; cdr3_aa: CASSLGSSYPPDTQYF
v_call: TRBV4-1; j_call: TRBJ1-6; cdr3_aa: CASSQDRHRENSPLHF
v_call: TRBV6-2/TRBV6-3; j_call: TRBJ2-3; cdr3_aa: CASSYSTGRGRTDTQYF
v_call: TRBV10-1; j_call: TRBJ2-3; cdr3_aa: CASGTSGTQYF
v_call: TRBV6-6; j_call: TRBJ2-5; cdr3_aa: CASSQRGGRRGTQYF
v_call: TRBV18; j_call: TRBJ1-4; cdr3_aa: CASSQAWPATGNEKLFF
v_call: TRBV2; j_call: TRBJ1-4; cdr3_aa: CASSEAGGTLTTNEKLFF
v_call: TRBV6-1; j_call: TRBJ1-1; cdr3_aa: CASSEAGPPGEAFF
v_call: TRBV10-1; j_call: TRBJ2-4; cdr3_aa: CASPFWGSKVRVRAKNIQYF
v_call: TRBV4-1; j_call: TRBJ1-1; cdr3_aa: CASSRYRGNTEAFF
v_call: TRBV9; j_call: TRBJ1-1; cdr3_aa: CASSVDGRGLEAFF